A selection of T cell receptor beta chains follows, all from one sample in a study of breast tumors, draining lymph nodes, adjacent tissues. TCRdb redid the calling of the multiplex PCR reads with MiXCR, one entry per CDR3 protein. The sample records approximately 150,000 distinct CDR3 sequences, roughly a third being singletons. Sequenced sample: axillary lymph node tissue. These receptors all stem from a female donor with breast cancer. Some clones in this sample may be carry-over from other donors' samples. CDR3s include the opening cysteine and the closing phenylalanine or tryptophan. The order of the fields is V gene, J gene, CDR3 protein.

>TRBV12-3/TRBV12-4|TRBJ1-3
CASSFYVKSGNTIHF
>TRBV20-1|TRBJ2-3
CSARRSGDTQYF
>TRBV20-1|TRBJ1-1
CSARDGSSEAFF
>TRBV19|TRBJ2-2
CASMTDRENSGELFF
>TRBV20-1|TRBJ2-7
CSAKTDAYEQYF
>TRBV27|TRBJ1-2
CASRDRGQGRGGYTF
>TRBV6-5|TRBJ2-5
CGGVLTPEGARDPDF
>TRBV27|TRBJ2-1
CASSFQPSGYNEQFF
>TRBV10-3|TRBJ2-7
CAISETGTGAYEQYF
>TRBV5-1|TRBJ2-5
CASSLGGPRTQYF
>TRBV7-2|TRBJ1-2
CASSARGGGQGARGYTF
>TRBV29-1|TRBJ1-2
CSGRRQGYGYTF
>TRBV5-1|TRBJ1-6
CASSLYRGVGSPLHF
>TRBV6-2/TRBV6-3|TRBJ2-3
CASVRGGSTDTQYF
>TRBV29-1|TRBJ2-7
CSDAVEQYF
>TRBV27|TRBJ2-1
CASSAPPSYNEQFF
>TRBV18|TRBJ2-5
CASSPRQREAQETQYF
>TRBV5-1|TRBJ1-1
CASSMDRARTEAFF
>TRBV3-1|TRBJ2-7
CASSQDFAVYEQYF
>TRBV3-1|TRBJ2-1
CASSQDSGLAGNEQFF
>TRBV7-9|TRBJ2-1
CASSPPRAYNEQFF
>TRBV20-1|TRBJ1-6
CSAPGQGNSPLHF
>TRBV10-3|TRBJ1-2
CAISESDGGRYDYTF
>TRBV9|TRBJ2-1
CASRQGLVQYNEQFF
>TRBV18|TRBJ1-5
CASSFERGYQPQHF
>TRBV10-2|TRBJ2-6
CASSGANVLTF
>TRBV11-2|TRBJ2-6
CASSLVSGRANVLTF
>TRBV5-1|TRBJ1-1
CASSPGLGAFEAFF
>TRBV6-2/TRBV6-3|TRBJ2-7
CASSWNRGYEQYF
>TRBV6-4|TRBJ1-6
CASSHSLPGTDNSPLHF
>TRBV5-1|TRBJ1-5
CASSEGSGNHPQHF
>TRBV20-1|TRBJ1-2
CSARPTGTGNYGYTF
>TRBV27|TRBJ1-4
CASRGTGWNEKLFF
>TRBV9|TRBJ1-3
CASSGGGGPGGTGNTIYF
>TRBV5-6|TRBJ1-2
CASSRGLNYGYTF
>TRBV9|TRBJ2-1
CASSDRQGLREQFF
>TRBV19|TRBJ2-2
CASSTSSGGAGELFF
>TRBV29-1|TRBJ1-6
CSARQGDSPLHF
>TRBV20-1|TRBJ1-2
CSAIFQRNYGYTF
>TRBV5-8|TRBJ2-1
CASTSIGRANEQFF
>TRBV28|TRBJ2-7
CASSLSTGGGYF